This T cell receptor beta chain was retrieved from a study of blood T cell repertoires in COVID-19. Whole-study context: COVID-19 samples, acute and convalescent, were from the United States, Italy and Spain.

As processed by the authors: Reference gene primer amplification yielded estimated nucleated cell counts. Clones were sequenced by immunoSEQ multiplex PCR, and TCRdb holds only the in-frame ones, with some missing. The DNA gave D and trimming, while V, J and clone size come from that table. The sample carries 50,000 to 80,000 clones, 86% recorded once. Sequences were obtained from peripheral blood. The sequence derives from a man aged 50 to 59 with active COVID-19.

The CDR3 nucleotides read TGTGCCAGCAGCTTAGTGCGCTCCTACGAGCAGTACGTC. Residues: CASSLVRSYEQYV. V usage is TRBV7-8 and J usage is TRBJ2-7; the D is unclear. V lost 1 base, J lost 0 bases, and 4 bases lay in between. The CDR3 is made up of 13 amino acids. The germline gives CDR1 SGHVS, CDR2 FQNEAQ.